These T cell receptor beta chains were read from a single sample in a study of cytomegalovirus exposure and HLA in healthy donors. The repertoire was sequenced with immunoSEQ multiplex PCR; TCRdb's copy has only in-frame clones and lacks some. Found here are approximately 170,000 clones, around three quarters of them singletons; the top ten hold around 1.5%. Material for sequencing was PBMCs. The source of these receptors is a man aged 35 to 55 in good health and CMV-seronegative. Both conserved end residues are part of each CDR3. A D gene is named only where the DNA matches it firmly. Size is stated for part of the rows, as once, few or many counts, or as a class when the clone is expanded.

j_call d_call v_call clone_size cdr3_aa cdr3_nt
TRBJ1-1 NA TRBV2 once CASSRRGGNTEAFF TGTGCCAGCAGCAGGAGGGGTGGGAACACTGAAGCTTTCTTT
TRBJ2-3 TRBD2 TRBV12-5 NA CASGLWGRASDTQYF TGTGCTAGTGGTTTATGGGGGAGGGCCTCAGATACGCAGTATTTT
TRBJ2-5 TRBD2 TRBV5-1 NA CASSPGLAGEETQYF TGCGCCAGCAGCCCGGGACTAGCGGGAGAAGAGACCCAGTACTTC
TRBJ2-5 TRBD2 TRBV28 few CASSFTSGRQTQYF TGTGCCAGCAGTTTCACTAGCGGGAGACAGACCCAGTACTTC
TRBJ1-5 NA TRBV18 NA CASSRREGARYQPQHF TGTGCCAGCTCACGACGGGAGGGAGCTAGATATCAGCCCCAGCATTTT
TRBJ2-3 TRBD1 TRBV15 NA CATSRAGTGMTDTQYF TGTGCCACCAGCAGGGCCGGGACAGGGATGACAGATACGCAGTATTTT
TRBJ2-7 TRBD1 TRBV28 few CASSARPGQRYEQYF TGTGCCAGCAGTGCAAGACCGGGACAGAGATACGAGCAGTACTTC
TRBJ1-1 NA TRBV7-2 NA CASTPPGETEAFF TGTGCCAGCACCCCGCCAGGTGAGACTGAAGCTTTCTTT
TRBJ1-1 TRBD1 TRBV28 NA CASRNEGQGASEAFF TGTGCCAGCAGAAACGAGGGACAGGGGGCTTCTGAAGCTTTCTTT
TRBJ2-7 TRBD1 TRBV27 NA CASSSWDRGYEQYF TGTGCCAGCAGCTCCTGGGACAGGGGCTACGAGCAGTACTTC
TRBJ2-1 NA TRBV6-1 NA CASSDAGGSYNEQFF TGTGCCAGCAGTGATGCCGGCGGATCCTACAATGAGCAGTTCTTC
TRBJ2-1 NA TRBV19 NA CASSTDYSDNEQFF TGTGCCAGTAGTACTGATTACTCGGACAATGAGCAGTTCTTC
TRBJ2-5 TRBD2 TRBV4-2 NA CASSTFGGSQETQYF TGTGCCAGCAGCACCTTCGGCGGGAGCCAAGAGACCCAGTACTTC
TRBJ1-5 TRBD1 TRBV30 NA CAWSPRTGTGNQPQHF TGTGCCTGGAGCCCCCGGACAGGGACGGGGAATCAGCCCCAGCATTTT
TRBJ2-2 NA TRBV30 few CAWYRRLTGELFF TGTGCCTGGTATAGACGACTCACCGGGGAGCTGTTTTTT
TRBJ1-2 NA TRBV21-1 NA CASTPRGYTF TGTGCCAGCACCCCCCGGGGCTACACCTTC
TRBJ1-1 NA TRBV18 NA CASSPPGTLNTEAFF TGTGCCAGCTCACCACCCGGGACTTTGAACACTGAAGCTTTCTTT
TRBJ1-1 NA TRBV12-5 NA CASGLGGGNTEAFF TGTGCTAGTGGTTTGGGAGGTGGGAACACTGAAGCTTTCTTT
TRBJ2-1 NA TRBV2 NA CASSASEDNEQFF TGTGCCAGCAGTGCCAGCGAAGACAATGAGCAGTTCTTC
TRBJ2-1 TRBD1 TRBV27 NA CASSLRQGAYEQFF TGTGCCAGCAGTCTCCGACAGGGGGCCTATGAGCAGTTCTTC
TRBJ2-5 NA TRBV2 NA CAGNRIPQETQYF TGTGCCGGTAACAGGATCCCCCAAGAGACCCAGTACTTC
TRBJ1-1 TRBD1 TRBV19 NA CASSIEGQANTEAFF TGTGCCAGTAGTATAGAGGGACAGGCGAACACTGAAGCTTTCTTT
TRBJ2-1 TRBD2 TRBV2 NA CASTRTSGSPNEQFF TGTGCCAGCACCCGGACTAGCGGGAGCCCCAATGAGCAGTTCTTC
TRBJ2-7 TRBD1 TRBV11-3 NA CASSDQGASIWEQYF TGTGCCAGCAGCGACCAGGGGGCCTCAATTTGGGAGCAGTACTTC
TRBJ2-7 NA TRBV5-1 few CASSLVTGRYEQYF TGCGCCAGCAGCTTGGTCACAGGGAGATACGAGCAGTACTTC
TRBJ2-3 TRBD2 TRBV10-3 few CAIRASGSTDTQYF TGTGCCATCAGAGCTAGCGGGAGCACAGATACGCAGTATTTT
TRBJ1-2 TRBD1 TRBV7-6 few CASSPLGGTGFGYTF TGTGCCAGCAGCCCCCTAGGTGGGACAGGGTTTGGCTACACCTTC
TRBJ2-7 TRBD1 TRBV18 NA CASSGDSSPIEQYF TGTGCCAGCTCCGGGGACAGCTCCCCCATCGAGCAGTACTTC
TRBJ2-1 NA TRBV6-1 few CASSPTVNNEQFF TGTGCCAGCTCACCGACAGTGAACAATGAGCAGTTCTTC
TRBJ2-7 TRBD2 TRBV5-5 few CASSSRSSGRAYEQYF TGTGCCAGCAGCTCCAGGAGTAGCGGGAGGGCCTACGAGCAGTACTTC
TRBJ1-4 TRBD1 TRBV19 NA CASSIRTGKTNEKLFF TGTGCCAGTAGTATCCGGACAGGGAAAACTAATGAAAAACTGTTTTTT
TRBJ1-4 NA TRBV10-3 NA CAISESSGEKLFF TGTGCCATCAGTGAGTCGAGCGGGGAAAAACTGTTTTTT
TRBJ2-1 TRBD1 TRBV7-8 NA CASSFTGGEQFF TGTGCCAGCAGCTTCACAGGGGGTGAGCAGTTCTTC
TRBJ2-1 NA TRBV19 NA CASRTGYNEQFF TGTGCCAGTAGGACTGGCTACAATGAGCAGTTCTTC
TRBJ2-7 TRBD2 TRBV10-3 NA CAIKEGGSSYEQYF TGTGCCATCAAGGAGGGCGGGAGCTCCTACGAGCAGTACTTC
TRBJ2-7 NA TRBV7-9 NA CASRSSEGATNEQYF TGTGCCAGCAGGTCCTCGGAAGGGGCGACCAACGAGCAGTACTTC